These T cell receptor beta chains were read from a single sample in a study of T cells after yellow fever vaccination. TCRdb re-derived calls from the 5' RACE reads in MiXCR, one entry per CDR3 protein. The repertoire has about 350,000 distinct CDR3 sequences, roughly 11% of them found once; the top ten carry 15% to 20%. The specimen was PBMCs, collected on the day of the first yellow fever vaccination. Receptors originate from a man between 18 and 35 years old who received the YFV17D yellow fever vaccine. The CDR3 runs from the conserved cysteine through the conserved F or W. A D gene is named only where the DNA matches it firmly. The size of a clone is reported for some rows only, either as once, few or many, or as a class for expanded clones.

NA	few	TRBV28	TRBJ2-7	CASRAGYEQYF	TGTGCCAGCAGAGCGGGCTACGAGCAGTACTTC
NA	NA	TRBV4-1	TRBJ1-2	CASSQDSRERDGYTF	TGCGCCAGCAGCCAAGATAGTAGGGAGCGGGATGGCTACACCTTC
TRBD2	NA	TRBV6-5	TRBJ2-3	CASSYSRTSGVTDTQYF	TGTGCCAGCAGTTACTCTAGGACTAGCGGGGTAACAGATACGCAGTATTTT
TRBD2	NA	TRBV7-8	TRBJ2-5	CASSSGLAQETQYF	TGTGCCAGCAGCTCGGGACTAGCCCAAGAGACCCAGTACTTC
NA	NA	TRBV6-6	TRBJ2-2	CASSSYTTGELFF	TGTGCCAGCAGTTCGTATACCACCGGGGAGCTGTTTTTT
TRBD1	NA	TRBV5-4	TRBJ1-4	CASSSRRQGRGEKLFF	TGTGCCAGCAGCTCTAGACGACAGGGGAGGGGTGAAAAACTGTTTTTT
NA	few	TRBV5-5	TRBJ1-5	CASSLRDGDQPQHF	TGTGCCAGCAGCTTGCGAGATGGGGATCAGCCCCAGCATTTT
NA	few	TRBV2	TRBJ1-1	CASSSPNNRDEAFF	TGTGCCAGCAGTTCGCCAAATAATCGGGATGAAGCTTTCTTT
NA	few	TRBV6-1	TRBJ1-3	CASSMTPYSGNTIYF	TGTGCCAGCTCGATGACACCCTACTCTGGAAACACCATATATTTT
TRBD1	few	TRBV4-3	TRBJ1-1	CASSQDTGEETEAFF	TGCGCCAGCAGCCAAGATACAGGGGAGGAGACTGAAGCTTTCTTT
NA	many	TRBV5-1	TRBJ2-2	CASSLNAGNTGELFF	TGCGCCAGCAGCTTAAATGCAGGGAACACCGGGGAGCTGTTTTTT
NA	NA	TRBV4-2	TRBJ1-5	CASSQEGPAQPQHF	TGTGCCAGCAGCCAAGAGGGCCCAGCTCAGCCCCAGCATTTT
NA	NA	TRBV15	TRBJ2-7	CATSNPGDVYEQYF	TGTGCCACCAGCAACCCAGGGGATGTGTACGAGCAGTACTTC
NA	NA	TRBV7-9	TRBJ2-5	CASSAAVGRQETQYF	TGTGCCAGCAGCGCGGCGGTAGGCCGCCAAGAGACCCAGTACTTC
NA	few	TRBV7-8	TRBJ2-6	CASSFPHSGANVLTF	TGTGCCAGCAGCTTTCCCCACTCTGGGGCCAACGTCCTGACTTTC
TRBD1	few	TRBV5-1	TRBJ1-1	CASSLETGVSTAFF	TGCGCCAGCAGCTTGGAAACAGGGGTATCCACAGCTTTCTTT
TRBD1	NA	TRBV7-9	TRBJ2-5	CASSPRQGAGETQYF	TGTGCCAGCAGCCCCAGACAGGGGGCTGGGGAGACCCAGTACTTC
TRBD1	few	TRBV19	TRBJ1-5	CASRTTGASNQPQHF	TGTGCCAGTAGAACAACAGGGGCGAGCAATCAGCCCCAGCATTTT
TRBD2	few	TRBV3-1	TRBJ2-1	CASSQDIGTSGNEQFF	TGTGCCAGCAGCCAAGACATAGGGACTAGCGGAAATGAGCAGTTCTTC
NA	NA	TRBV20-1	TRBJ2-5	CSAATLNQETQYF	TGCAGTGCCGCGACTTTGAACCAAGAGACCCAGTACTTC
TRBD2	NA	TRBV20-1	TRBJ2-5	CSMGLAGSGETQYF	TGCAGTATGGGACTAGCGGGGTCCGGAGAGACCCAGTACTTC
NA	NA	TRBV6-4	TRBJ2-1	CASSHQRTSYNEQFF	TGTGCCAGCAGCCACCAGCGGACCTCCTACAATGAGCAGTTCTTC
NA	NA	TRBV2	TRBJ2-3	CASSDSLAPRGYTDTQYF	TGTGCCAGCAGTGATAGTTTGGCACCTCGGGGGTACACAGATACGCAGTATTTT
NA	few	TRBV27	TRBJ1-6	CASSSSNSPLHF	TGTGCCAGCAGTTCCTCGAATTCACCCCTCCACTTT
NA	NA	TRBV20-1	TRBJ2-3	CSLRGSADTQYF	TGCAGTTTACGGGGGAGCGCAGATACGCAGTATTTT
NA	many	TRBV10-3	TRBJ2-7	CAIRPGAQVYEQYF	TGTGCCATCAGGCCAGGGGCTCAGGTTTACGAGCAGTACTTC
NA	few	TRBV6-5	TRBJ2-3	CASFRGDTQYF	TGTGCCAGCTTCAGGGGTGATACGCAGTATTTT